Listed here are 6 T cell receptor beta chains from one sample, sequenced in a study of cytomegalovirus exposure and HLA in healthy donors. The PCR employed 60 Vbeta primers together with 13 Jbeta primers. Assay: immunoSEQ multiplex PCR; the TCRdb copy retains only in-frame clones and omits some. The table shows 150,000 to 200,000 clones, with about 81% occurring only once. Sequencing was carried out using PBMCs. The source of these receptors is a man in his forties in good health and CMV-seronegative.

The chain has TRBV6-5 and TRBJ1-2, with D possibly matching TRBD1 (5 bases). Germline V CDR1 and CDR2: MNHEY, SVGAGI. This CDR3 spans 13 amino acids. Trimming shortened V by 5 bases and J by 2 bases, and 9 bases separated the two germline ends. The CDR3 DNA sequence: TGTGCCAGCAGTCAGGGCAGCAACTATGGCTACACCTTC. Amino acid sequence: CASSQGSNYGYTF.

The rearrangement uses TRBV30 and TRBJ1-4; D gene uncertain. Looked up from germline, CDR1 is GTSNPN and CDR2 is SVGIG (reference sequence). The V end was cut by 4 bases, the J end by 2 bases, with 11 bases between. The CDR3 is made up of 14 amino acids. CDR3 sequence reads: CAWMPGPTNEKLFF. The DNA of the CDR3 is TGTGCCTGGATGCCGGGTCCCACTAATGAAAAACTGTTTTTT.

The J gene is TRBJ2-7, the V gene TRBV19; 8 nucleotides line up with TRBD1. The CDR3 covers 15 residues. The germline CDR1 and CDR2 sequences are LNHDA and SQIVND (reference sequence). V gave up 5 bases and J gave up 0 bases; unmatched junction bases: 6. Written as DNA, the CDR3 is TGTGCCAGTAGTCCCCAGGGGGCCTACTCCTACGAGCAGTACTTC. Protein product: CASSPQGAYSYEQYF. Complete variable domain (other parts from reference TRBV19 and TRBJ2-7): DGGITQSPKYLFRKEGQNVTLSCEQNLNHDAMYWYRQDPGQGLRLIYYSQIVNDFQKGDIAEGYSVSREKKESFPLTVTSAQKNPTAFYLCASSPQGAYSYEQYFGPGTRLTVT.

The chain employs TRBV7-2 and TRBJ2-5, with a tentative D call TRBD2 (5 bases). The tail of the sequence fits TRBJ2-7 better, so the J call may be wrong. Germline lookup yields CDR1 SGHTA and CDR2 FQGNSA. This CDR3 contains 14 residues. CDR3 sequence (DNA): TGTGCCAGCAGCCCAGGCGCGGGTGAATACGAGCAGTACTTC. The encoded protein is CASSPGAGEYEQYF.

V and J are TRBV4-1 and TRBJ1-2; 9 nucleotides match TRBD1. This CDR3 is 15 amino acids long. The J segment lost 4 bases and the V segment lost 4 bases, leaving 7 bases of the junction unmatched. The germline V gene encodes CDR1 MGHRA and CDR2 YSYEKL. CDR3 sequence (DNA): TGCGCCAGCAGCCCGGAGGGGACAGGGCCCTATGGCTACACCTTC. Amino acid sequence: CASSPEGTGPYGYTF.

The CDR3 spells CASSLDGSPGELFF. The CDR3 DNA sequence: TGTGCCAGCAGCTTAGACGGCAGTCCGGGAGAGCTGTTTTTT. The chain couples TRBV7-9 to TRBJ2-2; TRBD2 might be the D (5 bases). Trimming cost V 1 base and J 11 bases, with 14 bases left between them. Per the germline V gene, CDR1 is SEHNR and CDR2 is FQNEAQ (reference sequence). This CDR3 has 14 amino acids.